This TCR beta chain was documented in a study of T-cell memory formation after mild COVID-19. Study-level background: TCR clusters showed largely donor specificity.

A remark on this clonotype: Its antigen is not identified.

Overall study results and limits: The authors left the SARS-CoV-2 specificity of second-wave clones peaking on day 37 unconfirmed. Clones contracting over day 15 to 85 were CD4/CD8 balanced, with later expanders leaning CD4+.

Researchers used 5'RACE with constant-segment primers to make TCR alpha and TCR beta cDNA libraries that carry sample barcodes and UMIs. TCRdb re-derived calls from the 5' RACE reads in MiXCR, one entry per CDR3 protein. The sample includes around 510,000 distinct CDR3 sequences, about 20% seen only once; the top ten take 7.5% to 9.5%. The V end was cut by 4 bases, the J end by 2 bases, with 15 bases between. The CDR3 covers 17 residues. Per germline, CDR1 KGHSH and CDR2 LQKENI. The gene calls are TRBV18 and TRBJ2-6; the D gene is possibly TRBD1 (5 bases). The clonotype was recovered from an adult woman who had mild COVID-19 (a few samples of this study predate the infection). Cell type and time point are not known. Sequenced: PBMCs or a T cell subset sorted from them (not recorded which). For the CDR3, the DNA is TGTGCCAGCTCACAAGGGGCTCCCTCTCCTGGGGCCAACGTCCTGACTTTC. Protein sequence: CASSQGAPSPGANVLTF. The full variable domain, rest sourced from reference TRBV18 and TRBJ2-6, is NAGVMQNPRHLVRRRGQEARLRCSPMKGHSHVYWYRQLPEEGLKFMVYLQKENIIDESGMPKERFSAEFPKEGPSILRIQQVVRGDSAAYFCASSQGAPSPGANVLTFGAGSRLTVL.